A selection of T cell receptor beta chains follows, all from one sample in a study of shared clonotypes between healthy human individuals. TCRdb's table, derived via immunoSEQ multiplex PCR, lists solely in-frame clones and lacks some. The sample includes fewer than 1.6 million clones, approximately 98.5% of them seen just once. Specimen: naive CD4+ T cells sorted from blood. These receptors were taken from a man aged 25-40 years in good health. CDR3s include the opening cysteine and the closing phenylalanine or tryptophan. The D gene is left open where the match is weak. Clone size is not always given. Where it is, it says once, few, many or a class for expanded clones.

J gene,clone size,D gene,V gene,CDR3 DNA,CDR3 protein
TRBJ2-1,-,-,TRBV9,TGTGCCAGCAGCGCGACTTCGTCGGCCTACAATGAGCAGTTCTTC,CASSATSSAYNEQFF
TRBJ2-2,-,-,TRBV19,TGTGCCAGTAGTGCCGACTTCACCGGGGAGCTGTTTTTT,CASSADFTGELFF
TRBJ2-5,-,-,TRBV5-1,TGCGCCACCAGCCAAGGCCTGGTACAAGAGACCCAGTACTTC,CATSQGLVQETQYF
TRBJ1-2,-,-,TRBV2,TGTGCCACCATAAGCAGCCCGTTACGGGATCGAGGCTACACCTTC,CATISSPLRDRGYTF
TRBJ1-2,-,TRBD1,TRBV7-6,TGTGCCAGCAGAAGCGACCGGGGCAATCGACAGGGGGCGCCTAACTATGGCTACACCTTC,CASRSDRGNRQGAPNYGYTF
TRBJ2-7,-,TRBD2,TRBV15,TGTGCCACCAGCAGGGGGGTAGAGCGGGGGTACGAGCAGTACTTC,CATSRGVERGYEQYF
TRBJ1-4,-,-,TRBV18,TGTGCCAGCTCAACCCGACGATACAATGAAAAACTGTTTTTT,CASSTRRYNEKLFF
TRBJ1-4,-,-,TRBV5-5,TGTGCCAGCAGCTTGGGGGGCGCCCCTGAAAAACTGTTTTTT,CASSLGGAPEKLFF
TRBJ2-1,-,-,TRBV7-9,TGTGCCAGCAGCCCCGCAACTATCGGGAGTTTTTACAATGAGCAGTTCTTC,CASSPATIGSFYNEQFF
TRBJ2-7,-,-,TRBV7-9,TGTGCCAGCAGCTTAGCCGCCGGGGGGCGGGGGCCCTACGAGCAGTACTTC,CASSLAAGGRGPYEQYF
TRBJ1-4,-,TRBD1,TRBV5-1,TGCGCCAGCAGCCACAAGTCCCGGGACAGGGGGCGCAATGAAAAACTGTTTTTT,CASSHKSRDRGRNEKLFF
TRBJ1-5,-,-,TRBV19,TGTGCCAGTAGTATAGCGGGGGGTGCGGGGCAGCCCCAGCATTTT,CASSIAGGAGQPQHF
TRBJ1-1,-,-,TRBV2,TGTGCCAGCAGCGCCCCGGACAGACCGAACACTGAAGCTTTCTTT,CASSAPDRPNTEAFF
TRBJ2-2,-,-,TRBV5-1,TGCGCCAGCAGCTTGTATGAGGGAACGAACACCGGGGAGCTGTTTTTT,CASSLYEGTNTGELFF
TRBJ2-1,-,-,TRBV6-5,TGTGCCAGCAGATATGGGCATGGGGATAAACAGTTCTTC,CASRYGHGDKQFF
TRBJ2-1,-,TRBD2,TRBV9,TGTGCCAGCAGCGTAGCTATAGCGGGAGGGAATGAGCAGTTCTTC,CASSVAIAGGNEQFF
TRBJ2-7,-,-,TRBV7-9,TGTGCCAGCAGCTTAGGTATAACCCTCCGGGAGCAGTACTTC,CASSLGITLREQYF
TRBJ2-3,-,-,TRBV2,TGTGCCAGCAGTGAAAATCCCGGGAGCACAGATACGCAGTATTTT,CASSENPGSTDTQYF
TRBJ2-3,once,TRBD2,TRBV10-3,TGTGCCATCAGTGATGGTATAGCGGGAGTTCAGGATACGCAGTATTTT,CAISDGIAGVQDTQYF
TRBJ1-2,-,-,TRBV5-5,TGTGCCAGCAGCTTGTTGGCAGGGGCTGGCGGCTACACCTTC,CASSLLAGAGGYTF
TRBJ2-1,once,TRBD2,TRBV5-1,TGCGCCAGCCGCATCGCGGGAGTCGAGCAGTTCTTC,CASRIAGVEQFF
TRBJ2-7,-,TRBD2,TRBV27,TGTGCCAGCAGTCCCCGGACTAGCGGGAGGGCCTTGGGGCAGTACTTC,CASSPRTSGRALGQYF
TRBJ2-7,-,-,TRBV28,TGTGCCAGCAGCATCCCCAAGGGCGAGCAGTACTTC,CASSIPKGEQYF